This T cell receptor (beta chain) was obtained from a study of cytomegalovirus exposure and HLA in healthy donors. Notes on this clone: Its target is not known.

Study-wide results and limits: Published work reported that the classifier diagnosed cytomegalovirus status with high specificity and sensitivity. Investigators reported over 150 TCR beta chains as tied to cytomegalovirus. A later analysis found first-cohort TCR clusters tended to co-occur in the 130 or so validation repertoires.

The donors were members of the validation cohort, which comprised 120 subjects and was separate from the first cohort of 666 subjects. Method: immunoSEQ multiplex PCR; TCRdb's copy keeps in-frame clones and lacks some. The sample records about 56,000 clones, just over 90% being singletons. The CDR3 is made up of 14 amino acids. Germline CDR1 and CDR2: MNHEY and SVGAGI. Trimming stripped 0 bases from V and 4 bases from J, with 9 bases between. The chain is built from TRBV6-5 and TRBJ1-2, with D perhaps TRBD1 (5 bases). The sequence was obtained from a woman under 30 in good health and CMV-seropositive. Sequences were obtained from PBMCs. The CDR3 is CASSYSGGSYGYTF. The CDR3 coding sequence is TGTGCCAGCAGTTACTCTGGGGGGAGCTATGGCTACACCTTC.